The TCR beta chain described here comes from a study of beta chain features in type 1 diabetes (dated by TCRdb to 2017 to 2018). At the level of the whole study: Mean age, gender distribution, total cell number and subset yield were not different between patients and healthy donors. In the study, recently diagnosed type 1 diabetes patients and matched healthy donors were compared on the TCRB repertoires of their sorted circulating CD4+ T cell subsets. A total of some 110 million sorted cells were examined across all samples, and the number of cells per subset was strongly correlated with RNA yield. Whereas all 30 or so donors provided naive and central memory subsets, regulatory and stem cell-like memory subsets were isolated from just 8 patients and roughly 8 healthy donors.

Each donor gave one peripheral blood draw, roughly 0.12 L on average, collected into heparinised tubes. A BD FACSAria II and a panel including CD45RO, CCR7, CD25, CD127, CD95 and CD27 were used to sort naive, central memory, regulatory and stem cell-like memory CD4+ T cells. A purity above 95% was achieved for all sorted populations. PBMCs were isolated immediately by Lymphoprep density gradient centrifugation and stained directly without culture. So that batch effects would be minimized, each experiment stained and sorted samples in pairs, pairing one healthy donor with one patient. All of the isolated RNA was reverse transcribed with the High Capacity cDNA Reverse Transcription Kit, so expressed TCRB transcripts were sequenced. Deep immunoSEQ sequencing was performed on naive, central memory and regulatory T cell samples, with an average of about 3.6 million total reads per sample. After sorted cells were lysed in RLT buffer, RNA was extracted with DNase-treated RNeasy Micro or Mini kits, with the choice depending on cell number. Each cell subset was processed on its own to prevent cross-contamination, while patient and healthy donor samples were processed together. The immunoSEQ multiplex PCR was used to amplify TCRB sequences from cDNA, generating 87-bp fragments that spanned the CDR3 region. Sequencing of the amplicons was done on the Illumina HiSeq platform. From the authors' description of their analysis: PCR bias was corrected computationally using synthetic template baselines, and reads within Hamming distance 2 were collapsed, with unmergeable singletons discarded. Reads were aligned to IMGT to assign V, D and J genes, CDR3 length, and insertions or deletions at six rearrangement sites. Within each subset, clonotype counts were normalized to sorted cell number, after which true diversity and Gini coefficients were computed with the tcR R package. The overlap coefficient, calculated on TCRB nucleotide sequences, was used to measure repertoire sharing. Out-of-frame TCRB sequences from naive cells were analyzed as a proxy for the pre-selection repertoire. TCRdb stores this immuneACCESS table with in-frame sequences only. Part of the clones is absent; in the studies checked, under half of the shortfall reflects unresolved V genes, and no reason is known for the rest. V and J calls and clone size are copied from that table; D and trimming were computed from the DNA. The table for this sample lists fewer than 350,000 clones; approximately 15% of them were counted only once. The leading ten clones occupy about 0.014% of the sample.

Overall results and qualifications from the work: Because cDNA rather than genomic DNA was sequenced, highly expressing activated cells could have been over-represented, although no difference in activation and CD3 levels was found between groups. Shorter templates might be favored by PCR, yet because patient and control samples were amplified and corrected together, any such skew would affect both groups equally. Naive, central memory and regulatory TCRB repertoires appeared more similar among patients than among healthy donors. In all four CD4+ subsets, TCRB CDR3 length was moderately but significantly shorter in type 1 diabetes patients. Fewer insertions and more nucleotide deletions at VDJ recombination sites were observed in patients with type 1 diabetes, implying thymic rearrangement abnormalities. Because the HLA sub-analyses included only small numbers of individuals, any influence of HLA type on TCRB rearrangement was left unresolved.

Worth noting for this clone: Its target antigen remains unknown. No clone much larger than this one lies a single base away; base qualities are absent.

The sequencing sample was made of naive CD4+ T cells from blood. The cell subset or site tag for this specimen amounts to: true naive CD4+ T cells. The receptor was isolated from a man between 18 and 29 years old with type 1 diabetes.

In nucleotides, the sequence is TGCGCCAGCAGTGACAGCTCGGGAGCTACGCAGTATTTT. It encodes CASSDSSGATQYF. The chain is assembled from TRBV10-1 and TRBJ2-3, with TRBD2 as a weak D call on 6 bases. The CDR3, cysteine through phenylalanine, is 13 amino acids long. CDR3 DNA only is kept here, 39 bases in frame from base 1. V is reduced by 3 bases and J by 8 bases, leaving a spacing of 12 bases between them. From the germline V gene (reference sequence), CDR1 is WNHNN and CDR2 is SYGVQD.